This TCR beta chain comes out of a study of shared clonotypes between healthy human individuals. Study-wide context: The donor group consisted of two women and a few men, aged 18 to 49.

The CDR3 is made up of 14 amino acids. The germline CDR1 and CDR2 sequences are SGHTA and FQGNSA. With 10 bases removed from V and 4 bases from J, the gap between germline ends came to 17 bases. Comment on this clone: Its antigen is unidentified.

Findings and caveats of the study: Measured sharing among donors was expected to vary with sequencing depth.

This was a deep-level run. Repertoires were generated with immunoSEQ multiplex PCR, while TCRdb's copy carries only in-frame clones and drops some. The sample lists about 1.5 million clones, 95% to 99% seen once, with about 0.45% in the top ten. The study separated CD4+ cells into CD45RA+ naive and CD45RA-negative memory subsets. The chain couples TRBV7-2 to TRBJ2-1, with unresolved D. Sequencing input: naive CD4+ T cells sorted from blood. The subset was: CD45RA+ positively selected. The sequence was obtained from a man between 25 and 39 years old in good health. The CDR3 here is CATQRGAAYNEQFF. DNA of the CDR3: TGTGCCACCCAGCGCGGTGCGGCTTACAATGAGCAGTTCTTC.